The 7 T cell receptor beta chains below were found in one sample sequenced in a study of blood T cells in healthy people across ages. Primers used in a second PCR of about 6 to 11 cycles were a sample-barcoded 5' primer and a J-beta primer mix. TCRdb re-called the 5' RACE reads through MiXCR, storing one row per CDR3 protein. Of 800,000 or so distinct CDR3 sequences in the sample, 20% to 30% were seen once. This sample was shared with a second study, whose subject was T cells of mothers and their children.

The specimen sequenced was blood. Receptors were obtained from a boy between 10 and 17 years old in good health.

The J gene is TRBJ2-7, the V gene TRBV6-5; perhaps TRBD1 as D (5 bases). Looked up from germline, CDR1 is MNHEY and CDR2 is SVGAGI. Trimming took 2 bases from V and 7 from J, leaving 9 bases between them. The CDR3 has 12 amino acids. This CDR3 is CASSYGKGEQYF. The CDR3 nucleotides read TGTGCCAGCAGTTACGGGAAGGGGGAGCAGTACTTC.

This clonotype turned up a few times. The chain carries TRBV2 and TRBJ2-1, with D hard to call. The CDR3 is 13 residues long. V lost 2 bases, J lost 12 bases, and 14 bases lay in between. Germline CDR1 and CDR2: SNHLY and FYNNEI. This CDR3 is CASSENFREMQFF. The CDR3 nucleotides are TGTGCCAGCAGTGAAAACTTCCGCGAGATGCAGTTCTTC.

As concerns this clonotype: At one of its ends the junction is not consistent with the germline gene, which may arise from a read error. The rearrangement uses TRBV7-2 and TRBJ1-2; the match to TRBD1 covers 7 bases. The CDR3 covers 14 residues. CDR1 and CDR2 from the germline V gene are SGHTA and FQGNSA. The CDR3 loop is CASRGDSFNYGYTF. CDR3 nucleotides: TGTGCCAGCAGGGGGGACAGCTTTAACTATGGTTACACCTTC.

This chain links TRBV20-1 with TRBJ2-5; perhaps D is TRBD1 or TRBD2 (5 bases each). Germline V gene lookup returns CDR1 DFQATT and CDR2 SNEGSKA (reference sequence). The CDR3 totals 14 residues. The V end lost 2 bases, the J end lost 5 bases, and 15 bases lay between the germline ends. This CDR3 reads CSARRRDGAETQYF. The CDR3 DNA reads as TGCAGTGCTAGACGCAGGGACGGAGCGGAGACCCAGTACTTC.

The V gene is TRBV20-1, the J gene TRBJ2-5; 8 bases map to TRBD1. Unmatched junction bases numbered 10, after V lost 5 bases and J lost 5 bases. The CDR3 is 14 amino acids. The germline gives CDR1 DFQATT, CDR2 SNEGSKA (reference sequence). The DNA of the CDR3 is TGCAGTGCTGGACCGGACAGGGCAGGGGAGACCCAGTACTTC. Protein: CSAGPDRAGETQYF.

The chain couples TRBV7-2 to TRBJ2-2, with 7 nucleotides matching TRBD1. V trimming: 0 bases; J trimming: 1 base; junction bases outside the gene matches: 5. There are 17 residues in the CDR3. The germline CDR1 and CDR2 sequences are SGHTA and FQGNSA. The CDR3 is CASSLARDSLNTGELFF. The CDR3 DNA follows: TGTGCCAGCAGCTTAGCCCGGGACAGCCTGAACACCGGGGAGCTGTTTTTT.

The chain is built from TRBV5-8 and TRBJ2-3; no clear D gene. Germline V CDR1 and CDR2: SGHTS, YDEGEE. V dropped 4 bases and J dropped 3 bases, with 18 bases sitting between them. The CDR3 is 16 residues long. The CDR3 DNA sequence: TGTGCCAGCAGCGCGCAGACCGACTTGTTAACAGATACGCAGTATTTT. As protein: CASSAQTDLLTDTQYF.